One sample yielded the 2 T cell receptor beta chains listed below, sequenced in a study of blood T cells in healthy people across ages. Sample-barcoded 5' priming and a J-beta primer mix drove a second PCR of about 6 to 11 cycles. TCRdb recomputed calls from the 5' RACE reads with MiXCR, one row per CDR3 protein. The sample has about 720,000 distinct CDR3 sequences, 20% to 25% seen once. The sequenced sample consisted of blood. The receptor set was obtained from a man in his 70s in good health.

The chain carries TRBV6-6 and TRBJ2-7, with D possibly called TRBD1 or TRBD2 (6 bases each). The J call could be wrong; TRBJ2-1 is a better fit for the DNA end. Germline V gene lookup returns CDR1 MNHNY and CDR2 SVGAGI (reference sequence). The CDR3 consists of 14 residues. The CDR3 region is CASSYERGDNEQFF. Written as DNA, the CDR3 is TGTGCCAGCAGTTACGAGAGGGGGGACAATGAGCAGTTCTTC.

This clonotype was seen once. V gene TRBV6-6 combines with J gene TRBJ1-2; possible D gene TRBD1, 6 bases. Germline CDR1 is MNHNY and CDR2 is SVGAGI (reference sequence). V was pared by 4 bases and J by 7 bases, with 19 bases between. The CDR3 totals 15 residues. The CDR3 sequence: CASSFNTGSSLGYTF. Written as DNA, the CDR3 is TGTGCCAGCAGTTTCAATACAGGGAGCTCCCTTGGCTACACCTTC.